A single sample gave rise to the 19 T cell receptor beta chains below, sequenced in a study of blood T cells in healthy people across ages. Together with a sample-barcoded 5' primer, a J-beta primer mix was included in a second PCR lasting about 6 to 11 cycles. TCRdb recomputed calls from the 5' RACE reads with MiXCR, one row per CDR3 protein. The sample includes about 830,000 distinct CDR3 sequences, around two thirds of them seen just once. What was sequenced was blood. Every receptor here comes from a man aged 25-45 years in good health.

The CDR3 is CARKAVNEQFF. The CDR3 DNA reads TGTGCCCGCAAAGCGGTTAATGAGCAGTTCTTC. This chain joins TRBV4-2 and TRBJ2-1, with a possible D match to TRBD2 (5 bases). Germline CDR1 is LGHNA and CDR2 is YNFKEQ. V was trimmed by 11 bases and J by 7 bases, leaving 12 bases between them. This CDR3 has 11 amino acids.

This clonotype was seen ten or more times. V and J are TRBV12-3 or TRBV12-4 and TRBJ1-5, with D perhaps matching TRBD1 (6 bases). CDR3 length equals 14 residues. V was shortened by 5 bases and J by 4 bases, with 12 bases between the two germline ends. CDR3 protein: CASSTTGKNQPQHF. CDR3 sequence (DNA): TGTGCCAGCAGTACTACAGGGAAGAATCAGCCCCAGCATTTT.

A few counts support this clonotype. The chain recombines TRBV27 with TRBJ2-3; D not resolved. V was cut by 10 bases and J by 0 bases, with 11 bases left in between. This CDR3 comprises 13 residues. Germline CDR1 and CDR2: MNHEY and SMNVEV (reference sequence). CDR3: CAIARTSTDTQYF. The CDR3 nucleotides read TGTGCCATCGCACGTACTAGCACAGATACGCAGTATTTT.

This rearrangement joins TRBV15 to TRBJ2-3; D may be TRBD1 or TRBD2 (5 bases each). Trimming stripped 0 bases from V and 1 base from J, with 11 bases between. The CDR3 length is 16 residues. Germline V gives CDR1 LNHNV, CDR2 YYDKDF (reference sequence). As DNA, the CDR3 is TGTGCCACCAGCAGAGAATCGGGGCTGCGCACAGATACGCAGTATTTT. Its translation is CATSRESGLRTDTQYF.

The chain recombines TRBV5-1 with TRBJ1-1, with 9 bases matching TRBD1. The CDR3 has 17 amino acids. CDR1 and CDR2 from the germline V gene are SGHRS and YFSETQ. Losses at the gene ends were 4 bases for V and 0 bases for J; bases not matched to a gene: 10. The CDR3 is CASSPSMDRGLNTEAFF. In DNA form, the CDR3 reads TGCGCCAGCAGCCCTTCAATGGACAGGGGCCTGAACACTGAAGCTTTCTTT.

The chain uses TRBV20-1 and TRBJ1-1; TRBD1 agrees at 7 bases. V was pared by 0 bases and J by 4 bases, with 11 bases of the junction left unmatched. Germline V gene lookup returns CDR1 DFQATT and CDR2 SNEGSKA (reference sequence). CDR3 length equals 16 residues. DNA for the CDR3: TGCAGTGCTAGAGATCAGGAGAGGGGGCCGGGCACTGAAGCTTTCTTT. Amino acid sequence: CSARDQERGPGTEAFF.

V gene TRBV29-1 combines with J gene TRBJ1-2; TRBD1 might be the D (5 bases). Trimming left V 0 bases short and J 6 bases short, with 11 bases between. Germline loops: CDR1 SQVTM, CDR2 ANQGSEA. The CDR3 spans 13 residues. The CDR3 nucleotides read TGCAGCGTTGAAGAAGACAGAGATCATGGCTACACCTTC. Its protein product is CSVEEDRDHGYTF.

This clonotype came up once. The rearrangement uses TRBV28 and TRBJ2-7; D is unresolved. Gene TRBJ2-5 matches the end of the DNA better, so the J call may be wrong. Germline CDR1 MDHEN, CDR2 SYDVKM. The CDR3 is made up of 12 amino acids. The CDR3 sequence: CASSAALGTQYF. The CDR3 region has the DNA TGTGCCAGCAGCGCCGCCTTAGGGACCCAGTACTTC.

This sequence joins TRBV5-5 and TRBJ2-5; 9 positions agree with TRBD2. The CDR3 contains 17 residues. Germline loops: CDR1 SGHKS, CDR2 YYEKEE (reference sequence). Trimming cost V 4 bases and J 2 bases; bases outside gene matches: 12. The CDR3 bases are TGTGCCAGCAGCCCGTTAGCCGGTAGCGGGGGACAAGAGACCCAGTACTTC. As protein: CASSPLAGSGGQETQYF. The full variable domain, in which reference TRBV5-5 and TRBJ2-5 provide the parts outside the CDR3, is DAGVTQSPTHLIKTRGQQVTLRCSPISGHKSVSWYQQVLGQGPQFIFQYYEKEERGRGNFPDRFSARQFPNYSSELNVNALLLGDSALYLCASSPLAGSGGQETQYFGPGTRLLVL.

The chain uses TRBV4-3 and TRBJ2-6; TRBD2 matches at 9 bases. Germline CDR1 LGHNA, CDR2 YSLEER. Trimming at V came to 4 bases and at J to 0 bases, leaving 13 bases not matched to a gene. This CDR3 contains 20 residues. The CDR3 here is CASSPFSLTSGNSGANVLTF. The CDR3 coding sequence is TGCGCCAGCAGCCCTTTTTCTTTGACTAGCGGAAACTCTGGGGCCAACGTCCTGACTTTC.

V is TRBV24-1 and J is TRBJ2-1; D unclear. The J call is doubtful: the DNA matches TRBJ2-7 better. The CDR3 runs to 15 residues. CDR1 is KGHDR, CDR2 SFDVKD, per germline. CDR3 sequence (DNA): TGTGCCACCAGTGCTTCAGTTGCCAGCGCCAATGAGCAGTACTTC. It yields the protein CATSASVASANEQYF.

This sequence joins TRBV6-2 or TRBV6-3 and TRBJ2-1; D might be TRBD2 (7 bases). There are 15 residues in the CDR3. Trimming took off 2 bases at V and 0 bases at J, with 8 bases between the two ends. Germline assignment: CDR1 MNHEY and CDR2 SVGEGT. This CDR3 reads CASSYGGASYNEQFF. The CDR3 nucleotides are TGTGCCAGCAGTTACGGGGGGGCCTCCTACAATGAGCAGTTCTTC.

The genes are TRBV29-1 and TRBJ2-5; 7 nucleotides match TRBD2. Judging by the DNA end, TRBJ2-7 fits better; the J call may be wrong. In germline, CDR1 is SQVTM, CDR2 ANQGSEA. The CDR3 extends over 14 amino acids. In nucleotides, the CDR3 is TGCAGCGTTGAAGGGGAGGGTAAGATCTACGAGCAGTACTTC. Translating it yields CSVEGEGKIYEQYF.

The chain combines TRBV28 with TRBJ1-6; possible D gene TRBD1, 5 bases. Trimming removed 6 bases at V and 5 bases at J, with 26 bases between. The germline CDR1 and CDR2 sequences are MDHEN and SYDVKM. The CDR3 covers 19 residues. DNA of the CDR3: TGTGCCAGCAGCGTTACCACGGGGACTGTCCTTTACAATAATTCACCCCTCCACTTT. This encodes CASSVTTGTVLYNNSPLHF. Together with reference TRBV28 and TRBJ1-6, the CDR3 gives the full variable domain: DVKVTQSSRYLVKRTGEKVFLECVQDMDHENMFWYRQDPGLGLRLIYFSYDVKMKEKGDIPEGYSVSREKKERFSLILESASTNQTSMYLCASSVTTGTVLYNNSPLHFGNGTRLTVT.

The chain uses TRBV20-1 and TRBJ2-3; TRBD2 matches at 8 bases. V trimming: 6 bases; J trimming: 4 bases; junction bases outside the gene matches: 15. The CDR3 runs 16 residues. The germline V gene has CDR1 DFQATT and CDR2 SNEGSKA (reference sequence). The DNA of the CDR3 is TGCAGTGCGACCGGCCGGGGGGGCCTGATCTCAGATACGCAGTATTTT. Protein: CSATGRGGLISDTQYF.

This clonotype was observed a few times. CDR3 DNA: TGTGCCAGCAGCCCTTCTAGGGGGTCGGGAAACATTCAGTACTTC. As protein: CASSPSRGSGNIQYF. The chain carries TRBV6-5 and TRBJ2-4; maybe TRBD1 (6 bases). The V end lost 6 bases, the J end lost 6 bases, and 18 bases lay between the germline ends. The CDR3 sequence is 15 residues long. In germline, CDR1 is MNHEY, CDR2 SVGAGI.

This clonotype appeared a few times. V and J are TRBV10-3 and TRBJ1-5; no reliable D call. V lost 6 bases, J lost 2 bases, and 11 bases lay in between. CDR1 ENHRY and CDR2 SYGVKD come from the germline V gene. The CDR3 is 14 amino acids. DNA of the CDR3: TGTGCCATCAGCCGGGAAGATGGCAATCAGCCCCAGCATTTT. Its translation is CAISREDGNQPQHF.

CDR3 nucleotides: TGCGCCAGCAGCCCGCTAGCGTCGGCCTACGAGCAGTACTTC. Its protein product is CASSPLASAYEQYF. This chain joins TRBV5-1 and TRBJ2-7, with D perhaps TRBD2 (6 bases). This CDR3 contains 14 residues. The germline V gene encodes CDR1 SGHRS and CDR2 YFSETQ. V lost 4 bases, J lost 2 bases, and 13 bases lay in between.

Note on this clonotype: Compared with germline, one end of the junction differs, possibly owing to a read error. CDR3: CAGSLEGGSYGYTF. In DNA form, the CDR3 reads TGTGCCGGCAGCTTAGAAGGGGGCAGTTATGGCTACACCTTC. The genes are TRBV7-9 and TRBJ1-2, with 7 bases fitting TRBD1. This CDR3 region has 14 residues. The germline CDR1 and CDR2 sequences are SEHNR and FQNEAQ (reference sequence).